These 29 T cell receptor beta chains share one sample of origin, sequenced in a study of T cell changes during pregnancy in multiple sclerosis. Some clones are missing from TCRdb's copy, which holds only in-frame ones; the method was immunoSEQ multiplex PCR. This table holds some 74,000 clones, roughly 92% found once. Sequenced here: peripheral blood, sampled before pregnancy. All receptors come from a female donor with multiple sclerosis, enrolled in a pregnancy study.

The chain has TRBV27 and TRBJ2-3; TRBD2 aligns across 8 bases. J lost 7 bases, V lost 11 bases, and 14 bases had no gene match. The CDR3 runs 14 residues. Germline CDR1 reads MNHEY; CDR2 reads SMNVEV (reference sequence). CDR3 bases: TGTGCCTCGAACAGGGCGGGAGGTGAGAATACGCAGTATTTT. Protein product: CASNRAGGENTQYF.

The chain couples TRBV27 to TRBJ1-2; D perhaps matches TRBD1 (6 bases). Trimming cost V 6 bases and J 6 bases, with 11 bases left between them. There are 12 residues in the CDR3. Germline CDR1 reads MNHEY; CDR2 reads SMNVEV (reference sequence). The CDR3: CASSLTGHGYTF. The DNA of the CDR3 is TGTGCCAGCAGCCTCACAGGGCATGGCTACACCTTC.

V gene TRBV6-5 combines with J gene TRBJ2-1; 7 nucleotides align to TRBD2. CDR1 is MNHEY, CDR2 SVGAGI, per germline. This CDR3 has 11 residues. V shed 8 bases and J 6 bases; nucleotides not matched to a gene: 1. This CDR3 is CASSGGNEQFF. The CDR3 coding sequence is TGTGCCAGCTCGGGGGGCAATGAGCAGTTCTTC.

This chain connects TRBV5-1 to TRBJ2-1, with 11 bases that match TRBD2. Germline CDR1 reads SGHRS; CDR2 reads YFSETQ. This CDR3 spans 15 amino acids. V shed 4 bases, J shed 10 bases, and the junction held 10 bases outside the gene matches. Written as DNA, the CDR3 is TGCGCCAGCAGCGAGGGGACTAGCGGATTACAGGAGCAGTTCTTC. This gives the protein CASSEGTSGLQEQFF.

The chain couples TRBV7-9 to TRBJ2-7, with 10 bases that match TRBD1. Trimming at V came to 1 base and at J to 2 bases, leaving 2 bases not matched to a gene. Germline V lookup: CDR1 SEHNR, CDR2 FQNEAQ (reference sequence). This CDR3 has 15 residues. The CDR3 is CASSLGDRGAYEQYF. The CDR3 bases are TGTGCCAGCAGCTTAGGGGACAGGGGCGCCTACGAGCAGTACTTC.

The chain recombines TRBV11-3 with TRBJ2-1; 10 bases match TRBD2. The CDR3 spans 17 residues. The V and J ends lost 5 bases and 4 bases, in that order; junction bases with no gene match: 11. CDR1 is SGHNT and CDR2 is YENEEA in the germline V gene. CDR3 in DNA: TGTGCCAGCAGCACGCCTTTAGCGGGAGGATCATACAATGAGCAGTTCTTC. Translated, it gives CASSTPLAGGSYNEQFF. Together with reference TRBV11-3 and TRBJ2-1, the CDR3 gives the full variable domain: EAGVVQSPRYKIIEKKQPVAFWCNPISGHNTLYWYLQNLGQGPELLIRYENEEAVDDSQLPKDRFSAERLKGVDSTLKIQPAELGDSAVYLCASSTPLAGGSYNEQFFGPGTRLTVL.

This clone is medium-sized (0.01 to 0.1%) in the sample. This rearrangement joins TRBV5-4 to TRBJ2-1; 7 nucleotides match TRBD2. Unmatched junction bases numbered 5, after V lost 4 bases and J lost 13 bases. Germline V lookup: CDR1 SGHNT, CDR2 YYREEE (reference sequence). The CDR3 runs 11 residues. The CDR3 DNA follows: TGTGCCAGCAGCCCCGGGACTATTCAGTTCTTC. Its protein product is CASSPGTIQFF. The full variable domain, in which reference TRBV5-4 and TRBJ2-1 provide the parts outside the CDR3, is ETGVTQSPTHLIKTRGQQVTLRCSSQSGHNTVSWYQQALGQGPQFIFQYYREEENGRGNFPPRFSGLQFPNYSSELNVNALELDDSALYLCASSPGTIQFFGPGTRLTVL.

This sequence joins TRBV4-2 and TRBJ2-1; TRBD2 agrees at 7 bases. This CDR3 region has 15 residues. V shed 0 bases and J 9 bases; nucleotides not matched to a gene: 8. Germline assignment: CDR1 LGHNA and CDR2 YNFKEQ. In DNA, the CDR3 is TGTGCCAGCAGCCAAGAGAGGGAGGGTTGGGGTGAGCAGTTCTTC. It specifies CASSQEREGWGEQFF.

The chain joins TRBV9 to TRBJ2-5; 8 nucleotides align to TRBD2. Germline lookup yields CDR1 SGDLS and CDR2 YYNGEE. CDR3 length equals 16 residues. V dropped 4 bases and J dropped 1; count of bases not matched to a gene: 9. CDR3 amino acids: CASSPRLAGPQETQYF. Here the CDR3 DNA reads TGTGCCAGCAGCCCACGGTTAGCGGGGCCCCAAGAGACCCAGTACTTC.

The V gene is TRBV11-2, the J gene TRBJ1-5; 7 bases map to TRBD1. This CDR3 is 15 amino acids long. Germline V gives CDR1 SGHAT, CDR2 FQNNGV. Germline trimming cut 5 bases from V and 0 bases from J; bases unmatched to any gene: 4. Written as DNA, the CDR3 is TGTGCCAGCAGCAAGGGGGCCCATAGCAATCAGCCCCAGCATTTT. It specifies CASSKGAHSNQPQHF.

The J gene is TRBJ2-2, the V gene TRBV9; 8 positions agree with TRBD2. The CDR3 extends over 14 amino acids. The V and J ends lost 7 bases and 4 bases, in that order; junction bases with no gene match: 6. Looked up from germline, CDR1 is SGDLS and CDR2 is YYNGEE. The CDR3 coding sequence is TGTGCCAGCGGTAGCGGGGCGGGCACCGGGGAGCTGTTTTTT. Translation gives CASGSGAGTGELFF.

The V and J genes are TRBV19 and TRBJ2-1; 9 nucleotides align to TRBD2. This CDR3 has 17 amino acids. Germline V CDR1 and CDR2: LNHDA, SQIVND (reference sequence). Trimming at V came to 3 bases and at J to 6 bases, leaving 12 bases not matched to a gene. Written as DNA, the CDR3 is TGTGCCAGTAGTATTGGCCCCCCTAGCGGGGTTGCCAATGAGCAGTTCTTC. Its translation: CASSIGPPSGVANEQFF.

The chain combines TRBV2 with TRBJ1-5; 10 bases align to TRBD1. Germline V CDR1 and CDR2: SNHLY, FYNNEI. The CDR3 runs to 14 residues. Trimming cost V 7 bases and J 5 bases; bases outside gene matches: 5. The CDR3 region has the DNA TGTGCCAGCAAAGGACAGGGGGGGTATCAGCCCCAGCATTTT. It encodes CASKGQGGYQPQHF.

V is TRBV19 and J is TRBJ1-1, with D unresolved. Trimming pared 5 bases from V and 0 bases from J, leaving 7 bases between. CDR1 is LNHDA, CDR2 SQIVND, per germline (reference sequence). This CDR3 has 13 amino acids. DNA of the CDR3: TGTGCCAGTAGTTTACAGATGAACACTGAAGCTTTCTTT. This codes for CASSLQMNTEAFF. The complete variable domain, with remaining parts taken from reference TRBV19 and TRBJ1-1, reads DGGITQSPKYLFRKEGQNVTLSCEQNLNHDAMYWYRQDPGQGLRLIYYSQIVNDFQKGDIAEGYSVSREKKESFPLTVTSAQKNPTAFYLCASSLQMNTEAFFGQGTRLTVV.

V usage is TRBV4-1 and J usage is TRBJ2-1, with TRBD2 identical over 12 bases. CDR1 and CDR2 from the germline V gene are MGHRA and YSYEKL. The CDR3 loop spans 16 amino acids. V dropped 3 bases and J dropped 9; count of bases not matched to a gene: 9. CDR3 coding DNA: TGCGCCAGCAGCCAGGTCCTAGCGGGAGGGCTGAGTGAGCAGTTCTTC. It codes for CASSQVLAGGLSEQFF.

The V and J genes are TRBV19 and TRBJ2-7; 7 nucleotides match TRBD1. V was pared by 4 bases and J by 0 bases, with 9 bases of the junction left unmatched. CDR1 is LNHDA, CDR2 SQIVND, per germline (reference sequence). This CDR3 is built from 16 residues. CDR3 coding DNA: TGTGCCAGTAGTAAGAACAGGGGCAAAAGCTCCTACGAGCAGTACTTC. Translated, it gives CASSKNRGKSSYEQYF. The full variable domain, with the rest looked up from reference TRBV19 and TRBJ2-7, is DGGITQSPKYLFRKEGQNVTLSCEQNLNHDAMYWYRQDPGQGLRLIYYSQIVNDFQKGDIAEGYSVSREKKESFPLTVTSAQKNPTAFYLCASSKNRGKSSYEQYFGPGTRLTVT.

CDR3 protein: CASSVYGSSSTDTQYF. The CDR3 region has the DNA TGTGCCAGCAGTGTCTACGGGTCTTCTAGCACAGATACGCAGTATTTT. V and J are TRBV2 and TRBJ2-3; D not certain. Germline V lookup: CDR1 SNHLY, CDR2 FYNNEI. The CDR3 consists of 16 residues. The V end lost 4 bases, the J end lost 0 bases, and 14 bases lay between the germline ends. Full variable domain (remainder filled in from reference TRBV2 and TRBJ2-3): EPEVTQTPSHQVTQMGQEVILRCVPISNHLYFYWYRQILGQKVEFLVSFYNNEISEKSEIFDDQFSVERPDGSNFTLKIRSTKLEDSAMYFCASSVYGSSSTDTQYFGPGTRLTVL.

The chain recombines TRBV6-6 with TRBJ1-6; D remains unclear. The CDR3 length is 15 residues. Per the germline V gene, CDR1 is MNHNY and CDR2 is SVGAGI (reference sequence). Trimming removed 5 bases at V and 2 bases at J, with 10 bases between. CDR3 loop: CASSNPETYNSPLHF. Here the CDR3 DNA reads TGTGCCAGCAGTAACCCGGAGACCTATAATTCACCCCTCCACTTT.

This clone has only one observation. The rearrangement joins TRBV6-5 to TRBJ2-7, with 8 bases fitting TRBD2. CDR1 MNHEY and CDR2 SVGAGI come from the germline V gene. CDR3 length: 15 amino acids. V was pared by 4 bases and J by 3 bases, with 8 bases of the junction left unmatched. CDR3 loop: CASSFSAGGHYEQYF. CDR3 in DNA: TGTGCCAGCAGTTTCTCGGCGGGAGGACACTACGAGCAGTACTTC.

The chain links TRBV11-3 to TRBJ2-1, with D maybe TRBD2 (5 bases). Germline V gene lookup returns CDR1 SGHNT and CDR2 YENEEA. This CDR3 region has 15 residues. Trimming took off 6 bases at V and 5 bases at J, with 17 bases between the two ends. This chain's CDR3 is CASSSITGYNNEQFF. CDR3 in DNA: TGTGCCAGCAGTTCAATAACGGGATACAACAATGAGCAGTTCTTC.

This clone was found once. This chain uses TRBV7-9 with TRBJ2-5, with a possible D match to TRBD2 (6 bases). The CDR3 loop spans 16 amino acids. In germline, CDR1 is SEHNR, CDR2 FQNEAQ (reference sequence). Trimming pared 1 base from V and 5 bases from J, leaving 17 bases between. The CDR3 nucleotides read TGTGCCAGCAGCTTAGGACCCAGCGGGCTGTTGGAGACCCAGTACTTC. The encoded protein is CASSLGPSGLLETQYF. Based on the CDR3 plus reference TRBV7-9 and TRBJ2-5, the full variable domain is DTGVSQNPRHKITKRGQNVTFRCDPISEHNRLYWYRQTLGQGPEFLTYFQNEAQLEKSRLLSDRFSAERPKGSFSTLEIQRTEQGDSAMYLCASSLGPSGLLETQYFGPGTRLLVL.

The chain couples TRBV28 to TRBJ2-1; 12 bases are a match to TRBD2. In germline, CDR1 is MDHEN, CDR2 SYDVKM. This CDR3 contains 19 residues. Losses at the gene ends were 6 bases for V and 0 bases for J; bases not matched to a gene: 12. The CDR3 coding sequence is TGTGCCAGCAGCGGGAGGACTAGCGGGAAGGGGCACTCCTACAATGAGCAGTTCTTC. This codes for CASSGRTSGKGHSYNEQFF.

This chain joins TRBV7-9 and TRBJ2-3; D might be TRBD2 (7 bases). The CDR3 has 16 residues. Germline loops: CDR1 SEHNR, CDR2 FQNEAQ (reference sequence). V gave up 5 bases and J gave up 1 base, with 16 bases separating them. The CDR3 DNA reads as TGTGCCAGCAGCCTGGGGGGGCGGGGACGCACAGATACGCAGTATTTT. This translates into CASSLGGRGRTDTQYF.

The CDR3, as DNA: TGTGCCATCAGTGAGGCTAGCGAGAGGGAGACCCAGTACTTC. Translating gives CAISEASERETQYF. The chain recombines TRBV10-3 with TRBJ2-5; possibly TRBD2 for D (6 bases). Trimming took off 2 bases at V and 5 bases at J, with 12 bases between the two ends. This CDR3 is 14 amino acids long. Germline values: CDR1 ENHRY, CDR2 SYGVKD.

This chain links TRBV19 with TRBJ1-2; 7 positions match TRBD1. The germline V gene encodes CDR1 LNHDA and CDR2 SQIVND (reference sequence). CDR3 length: 15 residues. V shed 3 bases, J shed 4 bases, and the junction held 8 bases outside the gene matches. The CDR3 is CASSIISPGGYGYTF. The CDR3 DNA sequence: TGTGCCAGTAGTATCATATCCCCAGGGGGCTATGGCTACACCTTC.

This chain uses TRBV27 with TRBJ1-4; D may be TRBD1 (6 bases). Trimming left V 4 bases short and J 1 base short, with 19 bases between. From germline, CDR1 is MNHEY and CDR2 SMNVEV (reference sequence). The CDR3 loop spans 18 amino acids. The CDR3 loop is CASSSRAGALLTNEKLFF. The CDR3 DNA reads as TGTGCCAGCAGTTCCCGGGCAGGGGCCCTTTTAACTAATGAAAAACTGTTTTTT.

The chain employs TRBV15 and TRBJ1-4; TRBD1 matches 7 bases. The CDR3 has 16 residues. In germline, CDR1 is LNHNV, CDR2 YYDKDF (reference sequence). The junction had 20 bases not matched to a gene; V was cut back by 4 bases and J by 15 bases. The CDR3 spells CATSTNQGGLPFVMFF. CDR3 DNA sequence: TGTGCCACCAGCACTAACCAGGGGGGACTCCCCTTCGTTATGTTTTTT. The full variable domain, with the rest looked up from reference TRBV15 and TRBJ1-4, is DAMVIQNPRYQVTQFGKPVTLSCSQTLNHNVMYWYQQKSSQAPKLLFHYYDKDFNNEADTPDNFQSRRPNTSFCFLDIRSPGLGDTAMYLCATSTNQGGLPFVMFFGSGTQLSVL.

This chain links TRBV21-1 with TRBJ2-7; the table's D gene call, TRBD1, was not cross checked with the DNA. TRBV21-1 is a pseudogene. This CDR3 spans 15 amino acids. CDR3 sequence (DNA): TGTGCCAGCAGCAAACTCCAGGGGGCCAGCTACGAGCAGTACTTC. Translated, it gives CASSKLQGASYEQYF.

The chain uses TRBV20-1 and TRBJ2-1; D is unclear. The V end was cut by 7 bases, the J end by 7 bases, with 11 bases between. Germline V gene data show CDR1 as DFQATT and CDR2 as SNEGSKA (reference sequence). The CDR3 has 11 residues. The CDR3 nucleotides read TGCAGTGTTCCAGAGACTAATGAGCAGTTCTTC. Translation: CSVPETNEQFF.